The 20 T cell receptor beta chains in this list originate from one sample, sequenced in a study of cytomegalovirus exposure and HLA in healthy donors. The PCR was carried out with 60 Vbeta primers and 13 Jbeta primers. Generated by immunoSEQ multiplex PCR, the TCRdb table keeps only in-frame clones and is missing some. The sample contains 150,000 or so clones, less than 90% of which appear only once. The source material was PBMCs. The receptors stem from a boy aged 2 to 10 in good health and CMV-seronegative.

For the CDR3, the DNA is TGTGCCAGCAGTCGTTGGGGGGGTGGCGATACGCAGTATTTT. Translation gives CASSRWGGGDTQYF. The V call is TRBV6-5, the J call TRBJ2-3; 7 nucleotides align to TRBD2. The junction had 8 bases not matched to a gene; V was cut back by 5 bases and J by 6 bases. This CDR3 is built from 14 residues. Germline V lookup: CDR1 MNHEY, CDR2 SVGAGI.

The V and J genes are TRBV2 and TRBJ1-1; TRBD1 matches 11 bases. Germline CDR1 is SNHLY and CDR2 is FYNNEI. CDR3 length: 15 amino acids. V was clipped by 5 bases and J by 3 bases; unmatched bases: 5. The CDR3 coding sequence is TGTGCCAGCAGTCAGGACAGGGGGCTGGACACTGAAGCTTTCTTT. Its translation: CASSQDRGLDTEAFF.

The V and J genes are TRBV18 and TRBJ2-7, with D perhaps TRBD1 (7 bases). The CDR3 contains 12 residues. The germline gives CDR1 KGHSH, CDR2 LQKENI. Trimming shortened V by 6 bases and J by 6 bases, and 12 bases separated the two germline ends. In DNA, the CDR3 is TGTGCCAGCTCGCCCCAGGGGGGCGAGCAGTACTTC. Its protein is CASSPQGGEQYF.

This sequence joins TRBV5-1 and TRBJ2-1; a weak D match, TRBD1 (5 bases). The V end was cut by 3 bases, the J end by 5 bases, with 15 bases between. The germline CDR1 and CDR2 sequences are SGHRS and YFSETQ. The CDR3 loop spans 15 amino acids. The CDR3 loop reads CASSSQGFFNNEQFF. CDR3 DNA: TGCGCCAGCAGCTCCCAGGGTTTTTTTAACAATGAGCAGTTCTTC.

V usage is TRBV28 and J usage is TRBJ2-7; TRBD2 matches at 11 bases. CDR1 and CDR2 from the germline V gene are MDHEN and SYDVKM. J gave up 6 bases and V 2 bases, and 6 bases lay outside the gene matches. The CDR3 has 15 residues. In nucleotides, the CDR3 is TGTGCCAGCAGTTTAGGAGGACTAGCGGGTTCCGAGCAGTACTTC. Amino acid sequence: CASSLGGLAGSEQYF.

The V and J genes are TRBV19 and TRBJ2-7, with D tentatively TRBD2 (5 bases). Looked up from germline, CDR1 is LNHDA and CDR2 is SQIVND (reference sequence). CDR3 length: 12 residues. V was shortened by 5 bases and J by 7 bases, with 12 bases between the two germline ends. Here the CDR3 DNA reads TGTGCCAGTAGTGTTAAAACGGGGGAGCAGTACTTC. Residues: CASSVKTGEQYF.

The rearrangement joins TRBV28 to TRBJ2-3; unclear D gene. The germline gives CDR1 MDHEN, CDR2 SYDVKM. This CDR3 contains 13 residues. Between the trimmed V and J ends, which lost 6 bases and 0 bases, there was a span of 7 bases. CDR3 nucleotides: TGTGCCAGCAGAGCTACTAGCACAGATACGCAGTATTTT. It encodes CASRATSTDTQYF.

The V and J genes are TRBV5-1 and TRBJ1-1; D is ambiguous. Deletions cut 0 bases from V and 8 bases from J, with 14 bases between. From germline, CDR1 is SGHRS and CDR2 YFSETQ. The CDR3 loop spans 14 amino acids. The chain's CDR3 is CASSLGQAAREAFF. The CDR3 coding sequence is TGCGCCAGCAGCTTGGGTCAAGCTGCTCGGGAAGCTTTCTTT.

This clone was found once. V gene TRBV9 combines with J gene TRBJ2-3; 8 nucleotides line up with TRBD1. V lost 3 bases and J lost 3; bases outside the gene matches: 6. The CDR3 extends over 15 amino acids. Germline CDR1 is SGDLS and CDR2 is YYNGEE. CDR3 coding DNA: TGTGCCAGCAGCGGAACAGGGGGTTCTACAGATACGCAGTATTTT. Translated: CASSGTGGSTDTQYF.

The chain combines TRBV11-3 with TRBJ1-1, with 8 positions matching TRBD1. The germline V gene has CDR1 SGHNT and CDR2 YENEEA. The V gene end was trimmed by 4 bases and the J gene end by 4 bases; junction bases not matched to a gene: 2. The length of the CDR3 is 13 residues. The DNA of the CDR3 is TGTGCCAGCAGCTCAGACAGGGGCACTGAAGCTTTCTTT. Protein sequence: CASSSDRGTEAFF.

The chain employs TRBV4-2 and TRBJ2-7; 7 bases align to TRBD2. The V gene end was trimmed by 4 bases and the J gene end by 2 bases; junction bases not matched to a gene: 8. Germline CDR1 LGHNA, CDR2 YNFKEQ. The CDR3 length is 15 residues. The CDR3 bases are TGTGCCAGCAGCCTGTTGAGTGGGGGGGCCTACGAGCAGTACTTC. Its translation: CASSLLSGGAYEQYF.

V and J are TRBV7-8 and TRBJ2-1; 7 bases fit TRBD2. The CDR3 is 14 amino acids. Germline CDR1 reads SGHVS; CDR2 reads FQNEAQ. V lost 4 bases to trimming and J lost 6 bases; unmatched junction nucleotides: 6. CDR3 nucleotide sequence: TGTGCCAGCAGCTCGCGGGACTACCTCAATGAGCAGTTCTTC. This gives the protein CASSSRDYLNEQFF.

The V call is TRBV19, the J call TRBJ2-2, with TRBD1 identical over 9 bases. The CDR3 sequence is 17 residues long. Germline CDR1 and CDR2: LNHDA and SQIVND (reference sequence). V was clipped by 3 bases and J by 1 base; unmatched bases: 6. The CDR3 DNA reads TGTGCCAGTAGTATCCCCCGGGACAGGGAGAACACCGGGGAGCTGTTTTTT. Amino acid sequence: CASSIPRDRENTGELFF.

There are a few counts of this clone. The V and J genes are TRBV27 and TRBJ1-5; 8 bases align to TRBD1. V lost 0 bases to trimming and J lost 2 bases; unmatched junction nucleotides: 6. The germline gives CDR1 MNHEY, CDR2 SMNVEV (reference sequence). CDR3 length: 17 residues. This chain's CDR3 is CASSLSSGGQGNQPQHF. CDR3 bases: TGTGCCAGCAGTTTATCGTCAGGGGGACAGGGCAATCAGCCCCAGCATTTT.

V gene TRBV7-9 combines with J gene TRBJ2-7; 11 bases line up with TRBD1. V was clipped by 1 base and J by 4 bases; unmatched bases: 0. Germline V gene sequence: CDR1 SEHNR, CDR2 FQNEAQ (reference sequence). The CDR3 has 14 residues. CDR3 DNA: TGTGCCAGCAGCTTAGGGGACAGGGGGTACGAGCAGTACTTC. Amino acid sequence: CASSLGDRGYEQYF.

The CDR3 sequence is CASSGTLSTDTQYF. CDR3 DNA: TGTGCCAGCAGCGGGACTCTAAGCACAGATACGCAGTATTTT. The J gene is TRBJ2-3, the V gene TRBV7-9; D possibly corresponds to TRBD2 (6 bases). V was trimmed by 5 bases and J by 0 bases, leaving 9 bases between them. The CDR3 length is 14 residues. Germline V gives CDR1 SEHNR, CDR2 FQNEAQ (reference sequence).

The chain combines TRBV19 with TRBJ1-1; D gene uncertain. This CDR3 is built from 16 residues. V was shortened by 7 bases and J by 4 bases, with 22 bases between the two germline ends. Germline-derived CDR1 and CDR2 are LNHDA and SQIVND (reference sequence). In nucleotides, the CDR3 is TGTGCCAGTAAATCGAGGCTCCAAGTAGTGGCCACTGAAGCTTTCTTT. Protein product: CASKSRLQVVATEAFF.

V gene TRBV7-3 combines with J gene TRBJ2-1; 7 nucleotides align to TRBD1. The junction had 6 bases not matched to a gene; V was cut back by 5 bases and J by 8 bases. The CDR3 consists of 13 residues. Germline CDR1 and CDR2: SGHTA and FQGTGA. CDR3: CASSRRDSHEQFF. In DNA form, the CDR3 reads TGTGCCAGCAGCCGCAGGGACAGCCATGAGCAGTTCTTC.

The chain joins TRBV2 to TRBJ2-5; 7 bases align to TRBD1. J was trimmed by 5 bases and V by 5 bases; bases with no gene match: 5. The CDR3 loop spans 13 amino acids. CDR1 and CDR2 (germline): SNHLY, FYNNEI. CDR3 sequence (DNA): TGTGCCAGCAGTCAGGGGGTGGAGGAGACCCAGTACTTC. The encoded protein is CASSQGVEETQYF.

This rearrangement joins TRBV5-1 to TRBJ1-2, with 8 bases identical to TRBD1. The trim removed 2 bases at V and 4 bases at J, leaving 7 bases unmatched. Germline V CDR1 and CDR2: SGHRS, YFSETQ. This CDR3 is built from 15 residues. The CDR3 loop is CASSLFQGASYGYTF. The CDR3 DNA sequence: TGCGCCAGCAGCTTATTCCAGGGGGCGAGCTATGGCTACACCTTC. Filled out from reference TRBV5-1 and TRBJ1-2, the complete variable domain reads KAGVTQTPRYLIKTRGQQVTLSCSPISGHRSVSWYQQTPGQGLQFLFEYFSETQRNKGNFPGRFSGRQFSNSRSEMNVSTLELGDSALYLCASSLFQGASYGYTFGSGTRLTVV.